The 32 T cell receptor beta chains listed next were all sequenced from one sample in a study of T cell responses to AZD1222 COVID-19 vaccine. This table comes from immunoSEQ multiplex PCR, and its TCRdb copy is limited to in-frame clones, with some not included. The sample lists 90,000 to 110,000 clones, around 90% occurring once. The starting material was peripheral blood, obtained on day 0 of MenACWY control vaccination. Receptor source: an adult in good health.

The CDR3 is CASSLDLWSSYEQYF. The CDR3 DNA is TGTGCCAGCAGCTTGGATCTTTGGAGCTCCTACGAGCAGTACTTC. This chain joins TRBV5-5 and TRBJ2-7; the D is unclear. The CDR3 is 15 amino acids. The V end was cut by 0 bases, the J end by 0 bases, with 10 bases between. Germline lookup yields CDR1 SGHKS and CDR2 YYEKEE (reference sequence).

This sequence joins TRBV4-2 and TRBJ1-5, with TRBD1 identical over 9 bases. The germline CDR1 and CDR2 sequences are LGHNA and YNFKEQ. The CDR3 sequence is 16 residues long. Germline trimming cut 4 bases from V and 7 bases from J; bases unmatched to any gene: 11. The CDR3 sequence is CASSRRTGDPQQPQHF. CDR3 nucleotides: TGTGCCAGCAGCCGACGGACAGGGGATCCCCAACAGCCCCAGCATTTT.

The chain recombines TRBV18 with TRBJ1-1; 7 bases align to TRBD1. This CDR3 has 15 amino acids. Germline lookup yields CDR1 KGHSH and CDR2 LQKENI. The V gene end was trimmed by 3 bases and the J gene end by 5 bases; junction bases not matched to a gene: 9. CDR3 bases: TGTGCCAGCTCACCGACGCAGGGGGTGATAACTGAAGCTTTCTTT. The encoded protein is CASSPTQGVITEAFF.

The chain joins TRBV23-1 to TRBJ2-1; tentatively, D is TRBD1 (6 bases). TRBV23-1 is given ORF status, its function remaining uncertain. This CDR3 has 14 residues. V lost 4 bases and J 2 bases, leaving 9 bases between the germline ends. CDR3 DNA: TGCGCCAGCAGTCGTGACAGGACCTACAATGAGCAGTTCTTC. It is translated as CASSRDRTYNEQFF.

This chain links TRBV9 with TRBJ1-5, with 7 bases lining up with TRBD1. V trimming: 5 bases; J trimming: 5 bases; junction bases outside the gene matches: 10. From germline, CDR1 is SGDLS and CDR2 YYNGEE. The CDR3 is 15 amino acids. CDR3 region: CASSPTGEVDQPQHF. The CDR3 DNA follows: TGTGCCAGCAGTCCTACAGGGGAAGTGGATCAGCCCCAGCATTTT.

The chain couples TRBV24-1 to TRBJ2-3, with D possibly being TRBD2 (5 bases). The germline CDR1 and CDR2 sequences are KGHDR and SFDVKD. This CDR3 has 17 residues. Trimming took off 1 base at V and 5 bases at J, with 18 bases between the two ends. The CDR3 spells CATSDFVGGFLKDTQYF. DNA for the CDR3: TGTGCCACCAGTGATTTTGTTGGAGGCTTTTTAAAAGATACGCAGTATTTT.

This rearrangement joins TRBV4-3 to TRBJ1-5; TRBD1 is a possible D gene (5 bases). The CDR3 is 13 amino acids. V lost 6 bases to trimming and J lost 5 bases, with 11 bases between them. The V gene's germline CDR1 is LGHNA and CDR2 YSLEER. CDR3 bases: TGCGCCAGCAGTTCCACGGGGGATCAGCCCCAGCATTTT. Encoded protein: CASSSTGDQPQHF.

The CDR3, as DNA: TGTGCCAGCATCCCCATTCGCGGGTATGGCTACACCTTC. It translates to CASIPIRGYGYTF. The chain is built from TRBV6-5 and TRBJ1-2; D unclear. V was cut by 7 bases and J by 5 bases, with 14 bases left in between. Per the germline V gene, CDR1 is MNHEY and CDR2 is SVGAGI. The CDR3 extends over 13 amino acids.

In DNA, the CDR3 is TGTGCCAGCAGCGTCCGGGACAGTGAAGCTTTCTTT. Translating it yields CASSVRDSEAFF. The chain recombines TRBV6-5 with TRBJ1-1, with TRBD1 matching over 7 bases. This CDR3 is built from 12 residues. Per the germline V gene, CDR1 is MNHEY and CDR2 is SVGAGI. V lost 6 bases to trimming and J lost 7 bases; unmatched junction nucleotides: 5.

The chain employs TRBV28 and TRBJ2-7, with a possible D match to TRBD2 (6 bases). The CDR3 contains 15 residues. V was shortened by 3 bases and J by 2 bases, with 14 bases between the two germline ends. The germline CDR1 and CDR2 sequences are MDHEN and SYDVKM. The DNA for the CDR3 is TGTGCCAGCAGTTTGGGGGGACTGGGACCCTACGAGCAGTACTTC. This codes for CASSLGGLGPYEQYF.

The genes are TRBV4-3 and TRBJ2-1; TRBD2 matches at 9 bases. Germline CDR1 reads LGHNA; CDR2 reads YSLEER. This CDR3 region has 16 residues. Trimming cost V 4 bases and J 6 bases; bases outside gene matches: 10. CDR3 region: CASSLTLGTSTNEQFF. For the CDR3, the DNA is TGCGCCAGCAGCCTCACCCTCGGGACTAGCACCAATGAGCAGTTCTTC.

The V call is TRBV5-1, the J call TRBJ1-2; 7 bases line up with TRBD1. Per germline, CDR1 SGHRS and CDR2 YFSETQ. The CDR3 covers 12 residues. The trim removed 4 bases at V and 13 bases at J, leaving 10 bases unmatched. CDR3 region: CASSITGEAFTF. CDR3 in DNA: TGCGCCAGCAGCATTACAGGGGAAGCATTCACCTTC.

This clone has just one count. The V and J genes are TRBV7-9 and TRBJ1-2; tentative D call: TRBD1 (5 bases). V lost 6 bases to trimming and J lost 2 bases, with 25 bases between them. The CDR3 covers 18 residues. Germline lookup yields CDR1 SEHNR and CDR2 FQNEAQ (reference sequence). The CDR3 here is CASRGETAPGVINYGYTF. The CDR3 region has the DNA TGTGCCAGCAGGGGTGAGACAGCCCCAGGTGTCATCAACTATGGCTACACCTTC.

The chain recombines TRBV5-5 with TRBJ2-7; 7 bases map to TRBD1. V shed 2 bases, J shed 1 base, and the junction held 6 bases outside the gene matches. This CDR3 has 15 amino acids. The V gene's germline CDR1 is SGHKS and CDR2 YYEKEE (reference sequence). CDR3 region: CASSFKPGGSYEQYF. CDR3 nucleotides: TGTGCCAGCAGCTTTAAGCCAGGGGGTTCCTACGAGCAGTACTTC.

V and J are TRBV11-2 and TRBJ2-7; 8 bases are a match to TRBD1. This CDR3 is built from 13 residues. In germline, CDR1 is SGHAT, CDR2 FQNNGV. With V trimmed by 8 bases and J by 2 bases, 5 bases remained unmatched. CDR3 in DNA: TGTGCCAGCGTCGGGGACAGGACCTACGAGCAGTACTTC. Translation gives CASVGDRTYEQYF. The full variable domain, rest sourced from reference TRBV11-2 and TRBJ2-7, is EAGVAQSPRYKIIEKRQSVAFWCNPISGHATLYWYQQILGQGPKLLIQFQNNGVVDDSQLPKDRFSAERLKGVDSTLKIQPAKLEDSAVYLCASVGDRTYEQYFGPGTRLTVT.

The rearrangement uses TRBV5-1 and TRBJ2-2; D is unclear. Trimming removed 1 base at V and 3 bases at J, with 4 bases between. The CDR3 spans 13 residues. CDR1 SGHRS and CDR2 YFSETQ come from the germline V gene. The CDR3 reads CASSLQDTGELFF. The CDR3 nucleotides are TGCGCCAGCAGCTTGCAAGACACCGGGGAGCTGTTTTTT.

The CDR3 DNA reads as TGTGCCAGCTCTGGGCAGGGGATCTCTGGAAACACCATATATTTT. This sequence encodes CASSGQGISGNTIYF. J is TRBJ1-3 and V is TRBV18; a weak D match, TRBD1 (6 bases). The V gene lost 6 bases and the J gene lost 0 bases, with 12 bases spanning the gap. Germline CDR1 and CDR2: KGHSH and LQKENI. The CDR3 consists of 15 residues.

This clone has more than one count but fewer than ten. V gene TRBV7-3 combines with J gene TRBJ2-7, with D unclear. CDR1 and CDR2 (germline): SGHTA, FQGTGA. This CDR3 region has 12 residues. V dropped 4 bases and J dropped 4 bases, with 8 bases sitting between them. The CDR3 region has the DNA TGTGCCAGCAGCTCATCAAAATACGAGCAGTACTTC. Translation gives CASSSSKYEQYF.

This clone is a singleton in its sample. The DNA of the CDR3 is TGTGCCAGCAGTTACTCCGGGACAGGGCACTACGAGCAGTACTTC. This codes for CASSYSGTGHYEQYF. This chain links TRBV6-5 with TRBJ2-7, with 9 bases that match TRBD1. Trimming at V came to 0 bases and at J to 3 bases, leaving 3 bases not matched to a gene. Germline V lookup: CDR1 MNHEY, CDR2 SVGAGI. CDR3 size: 15 residues.

This rearrangement joins TRBV9 to TRBJ1-6; TRBD1 agrees at 7 bases. Germline CDR1 reads SGDLS; CDR2 reads YYNGEE. Trimming at V came to 3 bases and at J to 10 bases, leaving 13 bases not matched to a gene. CDR3 length: 16 amino acids. CDR3 region: CASSGLTGSRSSPLHF. CDR3 nucleotide sequence: TGTGCCAGCAGCGGCTTGACAGGGTCAAGAAGCTCACCCCTCCACTTT.

The V and J genes are TRBV7-3 and TRBJ2-5, with D perhaps TRBD2 (5 bases). The CDR3 length is 16 residues. Germline V gene sequence: CDR1 SGHTA, CDR2 FQGTGA. Trimming took off 0 bases at V and 0 bases at J, with 11 bases between the two ends. CDR3 region: CASSLTGRRNQETQYF. The CDR3 nucleotides read TGTGCCAGCAGCTTAACGGGCAGGAGGAACCAAGAGACCCAGTACTTC.

V gene TRBV18 combines with J gene TRBJ1-1; D uncertain. The V end was cut by 6 bases, the J end by 0 bases, with 17 bases between. This CDR3 comprises 16 residues. In germline, CDR1 is KGHSH, CDR2 LQKENI. The CDR3 region has the DNA TGTGCCAGCTCTCGAGACCCCACCCCGGTGAACACTGAAGCTTTCTTT. This encodes CASSRDPTPVNTEAFF.

To note about this clone: The sample has other DNA sequences that encode this CDR3 too. This chain links TRBV5-6 with TRBJ2-7, with TRBD2 as a possible D gene (5 bases). Trimming pared 2 bases from V and 5 bases from J, leaving 11 bases between. The CDR3 spans 13 residues. The germline gives CDR1 SGHDT, CDR2 YYEEEE. The CDR3 bases are TGTGCCAGCAGCTTCGGGGTCGGCAACGAGCAGTACTTC. It encodes CASSFGVGNEQYF.

This clone was detected a few times. The rearrangement joins TRBV7-9 to TRBJ1-1; tentatively, D is TRBD1 (6 bases). The germline V gene has CDR1 SEHNR and CDR2 FQNEAQ (reference sequence). The CDR3 is made up of 15 amino acids. Between the trimmed V and J ends, which lost 0 bases and 4 bases, there was a span of 12 bases. This CDR3 reads CASSLAGGRVTEAFF. The CDR3 DNA is TGTGCCAGCAGCTTAGCGGGGGGGCGCGTCACTGAAGCTTTCTTT.

CDR3 in amino acids: CASSQVGDRTDTQYF. As DNA, the CDR3 is TGCGCCAGCAGCCAAGTAGGGGACAGGACAGATACGCAGTATTTT. The chain carries TRBV4-1 and TRBJ2-3; TRBD1 agrees at 8 bases. The germline V gene encodes CDR1 MGHRA and CDR2 YSYEKL. This CDR3 has 15 residues. Trimming took 1 base from V and 3 from J; bases not matched to a gene: 3.

In this sample, this clone turned up a few times. The chain is built from TRBV7-2 and TRBJ1-6; 8 positions match TRBD1. Germline V gene lookup returns CDR1 SGHTA and CDR2 FQGNSA. Trimming cost V 2 bases and J 11 bases; bases outside gene matches: 8. This CDR3 comprises 15 residues. The CDR3 nucleotides are TGTGCCAGCAGCTTAAATCCAGGGGGCTGGGCACCCCTCCACTTT. This translates into CASSLNPGGWAPLHF.

The rearrangement joins TRBV29-1 to TRBJ1-1; 8 positions match TRBD1. Germline trimming cut 0 bases from V and 3 bases from J; bases unmatched to any gene: 12. Per the germline V gene, CDR1 is SQVTM and CDR2 is ANQGSEA. The CDR3 has 17 amino acids. CDR3 region: CSVEDLYGGRGHTEAFF. CDR3 nucleotides: TGCAGCGTTGAAGATCTTTACGGTGGCAGGGGGCACACTGAAGCTTTCTTT.

The gene calls are TRBV5-6 and TRBJ2-1; D might be TRBD1 (5 bases). Looked up from germline, CDR1 is SGHDT and CDR2 is YYEEEE. The length of the CDR3 is 15 residues. The germline V and J ends were trimmed by 4 bases and 2 bases, with 13 bases remaining between them. This CDR3 is CASSLIMGPYNEQFF. The CDR3 nucleotides read TGTGCCAGCAGCCTGATTATGGGGCCCTACAATGAGCAGTTCTTC.

The J gene is TRBJ2-1, the V gene TRBV6-4; 8 nucleotides line up with TRBD1. In germline, CDR1 is MRHNA, CDR2 SNTAGT. This CDR3 comprises 13 residues. J gave up 7 bases and V 3 bases, and 2 bases lay outside the gene matches. This chain's CDR3 is CASSEDRENEQFF. For the CDR3, the DNA is TGTGCCAGCAGTGAGGACAGGGAGAATGAGCAGTTCTTC.

The genes are TRBV5-1 and TRBJ2-7; 9 positions match TRBD2. This CDR3 comprises 16 residues. Trimming took 4 bases from V and 5 from J; bases not matched to a gene: 13. In germline, CDR1 is SGHRS, CDR2 YFSETQ. The CDR3 DNA sequence: TGCGCCAGCAGCCCCGGGGGGGGACTAGCCCCTAACGAGCAGTACTTC. Translated, it gives CASSPGGGLAPNEQYF.

This rearrangement joins TRBV30 to TRBJ1-1, with D possibly matching TRBD1 (5 bases). The CDR3 sequence is 15 residues long. The V gene lost 0 bases and the J gene lost 3 bases, with 14 bases spanning the gap. Germline V gives CDR1 GTSNPN, CDR2 SVGIG (reference sequence). Here the CDR3 reads CAWSVSGLRDTEAFF. The CDR3 region has the DNA TGTGCCTGGAGTGTATCAGGGTTGAGGGACACTGAAGCTTTCTTT.

A single count supports this clone. CDR3 in amino acids: CASSPWDGTNTEAFF. The CDR3, as DNA: TGTGCCAGCAGTCCCTGGGACGGGACCAACACTGAAGCTTTCTTT. The genes are TRBV27 and TRBJ1-1, with D possibly TRBD1 on 5 matching bases. Germline assignment: CDR1 MNHEY and CDR2 SMNVEV (reference sequence). This CDR3 region has 15 residues. The V and J ends lost 5 bases and 2 bases respectively, with 15 bases between them.